The next 2 T cell receptor beta chains were all read from a single sample in a study of TIL therapy for anti-PD-1-resistant metastatic lung cancer. Time point: pre-treatment sample, taken before nivolumab and TIL therapy. The immunoSEQ assay was v3. TCRdb keeps only in-frame clones here, not all; method: immunoSEQ multiplex PCR. Here the sample spans about 60,000 clones, 55% to 70% being singletons. The sequencing here drew on blood, taken at baseline. Every receptor here comes from a person aged 25 to 80 with non-small cell lung cancer.

The CDR3 reads CASSLQGEEKPQHF. Here the CDR3 DNA reads TGTGCCAGCAGCTTACAGGGGGAGGAGAAGCCCCAGCATTTT. The chain is built from TRBV27 and TRBJ1-5, with 8 bases that match TRBD1. Germline CDR1 MNHEY, CDR2 SMNVEV (reference sequence). Trimming removed 6 bases from V and 8 bases from J; junction bases left unmatched: 9. The CDR3 is 14 residues long.

V gene TRBV14 combines with J gene TRBJ2-3; D might be TRBD2 (5 bases). The CDR3 is made up of 15 amino acids. Germline V lookup: CDR1 SGHDN, CDR2 FVKESK. The V end was cut by 4 bases, the J end by 3 bases, with 14 bases between. The CDR3 region has the DNA TGTGCCAGCAGCCTGGGAACGGGGTCTACAGATACGCAGTATTTT. It is translated as CASSLGTGSTDTQYF.